A single sample gave rise to the 16 T cell receptor beta chains below, sequenced in a study of sequential checkpoint blockade in melanoma (dated by TCRdb to between 2019 and 2020). Libraries were constructed by the immunoSEQ multiplex PCR assay. TCRdb took this table from immuneACCESS and kept in-frame rearrangements with V and J called. Such tables lack part of the clones; where checked against another copy, unresolved V genes explain under half of the gap, and the rest is unexplained. This sample holds 6,000 to 9,000 clones; about 28% were observed only once. The top ten hold over 5% of the sample. In light of the paper, this sample's treatment or condition label describes: randomized to nivolumab then ipilimumab (arm A) or the reverse (arm B). This sample comprised tumor tissue (inferred from file names), obtained from a patient given nivolumab and ipilimumab in sequence. All receptors derive from a human donor with melanoma.

There are a few counts of this clone. The gene calls are TRBV5-3 and TRBJ2-3; no definite D call. TRBV5-3 is assigned to the ORF class and has an uncertain function. V was shortened by 0 bases and J by 2 bases, with 16 bases between the two germline ends. The CDR3 covers 17 residues. CDR3 sequence: CARSLVRAIKFTDTQYF. The CDR3 DNA is TGTGCCAGAAGCTTGGTGAGAGCGATTAAGTTCACAGATACGCAGTATTTT.

This clone has just one count. CDR3 protein: CASSPRTGVEQYF. The CDR3 region has the DNA TGTGCCAGCTCACCGAGGACAGGGGTCGAGCAGTACTTC. The chain combines TRBV18 with TRBJ2-7, with TRBD1 identical over 9 bases. Germline CDR1 and CDR2: KGHSH and LQKENI. This CDR3 is 13 amino acids long. With 3 bases clipped from V and 6 bases from J, the junction kept 3 bases outside the gene matches.

The chain recombines TRBV6-8 with TRBJ2-2, with no clear D. The germline gives CDR1 MNHGY, CDR2 SAAAGT. With 0 bases removed from V and 1 base from J, the gap between germline ends came to 9 bases. The CDR3 is 16 amino acids. The CDR3, as DNA: TGTGCCAGCAGTTACTCGGGGTTAGAGAACACCGGGGAGCTGTTTTTT. Its protein is CASSYSGLENTGELFF.

The J gene is TRBJ1-5, the V gene TRBV19; 9 positions match TRBD1. J gave up 4 bases and V 7 bases, and 2 bases lay outside the gene matches. CDR3 length equals 13 residues. Germline CDR1 LNHDA, CDR2 SQIVND (reference sequence). CDR3 loop: CASNRGRNQPQHF. Here the CDR3 DNA reads TGTGCCAGTAACAGGGGGCGGAATCAGCCCCAGCATTTT.

This clone was counted only a few times. The rearrangement links TRBV4-1 to TRBJ1-5, with D unclear. V was trimmed by 0 bases and J by 6 bases, leaving 6 bases between them. The CDR3 runs 13 residues. Germline loops: CDR1 MGHRA, CDR2 YSYEKL. The CDR3 spells CASSQDIGQPQHF. The CDR3 DNA reads TGCGCCAGCAGCCAAGATATCGGTCAGCCCCAGCATTTT.

On this clone itself: At one end, the junction sequence differs from germline, possibly due to a read error. This sequence joins TRBV6-8 and TRBJ2-6, with D maybe TRBD2 (5 bases). The CDR3 has 16 residues. Germline values: CDR1 MNHGY, CDR2 SAAAGT. The CDR3 region has the DNA TGTGCCAGCAGTGACTCGAGGGCCTCTGGGGCCAACGTCCTGACTTTC. Translating gives CASSDSRASGANVLTF.

A few counts support this clone. The J gene is TRBJ2-4, the V gene TRBV1. TRBV1 is labeled a pseudogene. This CDR3 is built from 15 residues. The CDR3 sequence: CASSQDTLAKNIQYF. For the CDR3, the DNA is TGCGCCAGCAGCCAAGACACCTTAGCCAAAAACATTCAGTACTTC.

The chain carries TRBV14 and TRBJ1-5, with 9 bases lining up with TRBD1. This CDR3 comprises 17 residues. Germline-derived CDR1 and CDR2 are SGHDN and FVKESK. V was clipped by 3 bases and J by 0 bases; unmatched bases: 6. The CDR3 region is CASSHRTGEYSNQPQHF. The CDR3 DNA is TGTGCCAGCAGCCATCGGACAGGGGAATATAGCAATCAGCCCCAGCATTTT.

The V gene is TRBV30, the J gene TRBJ1-1, with D maybe TRBD1 (5 bases). V shed 2 bases and J shed 4 bases, with 14 bases lying between them. The CDR3 extends over 14 amino acids. The germline gives CDR1 GTSNPN, CDR2 SVGIG (reference sequence). The chain's CDR3 is CAWSRGGAGTEAFF. The DNA of the CDR3 is TGTGCCTGGAGTCGGGGAGGGGCCGGCACTGAAGCTTTCTTT.

This clone was seen only a few times. This chain connects TRBV11-3 to TRBJ2-1, with 7 bases fitting TRBD2. The germline CDR1 and CDR2 sequences are SGHNT and YENEEA. The CDR3 extends over 15 amino acids. With V trimmed by 5 bases and J by 6 bases, 10 bases remained unmatched. As DNA, the CDR3 is TGTGCCAGCAGCAAGAGCGGGATGGGCCCCAATGAGCAGTTCTTC. It is translated as CASSKSGMGPNEQFF.

The chain couples TRBV5-1 to TRBJ2-2; D gene uncertain. With 4 bases removed from V and 6 bases from J, the gap between germline ends came to 13 bases. Germline CDR1 is SGHRS and CDR2 is YFSETQ. The CDR3 sequence is 14 residues long. CDR3 nucleotide sequence: TGCGCCAGCAGCAAGGACGCGAGCGCCGGGGAGCTGTTTTTT. Translation: CASSKDASAGELFF.

In this sample, this clone turned up a few times. This sequence joins TRBV25-1 and TRBJ1-2; no clear D gene. Germline V CDR1 and CDR2: MGHDK, SYGVNS. V gave up 1 base and J gave up 5 bases, with 14 bases separating them. The CDR3 sequence is 15 residues long. This chain's CDR3 is CASSESSTAAYGYTF. The CDR3 coding sequence is TGTGCCAGCAGTGAATCCTCGACGGCCGCATATGGCTACACCTTC.

This chain connects TRBV14 to TRBJ2-3, with TRBD1 matching 7 bases. This CDR3 contains 17 residues. The ends lost 0 bases at V and 2 bases at J; junction bases unmatched: 8. Germline V gene sequence: CDR1 SGHDN, CDR2 FVKESK. The CDR3 nucleotides are TGTGCCAGCAGCCAAGATTACGGGACAGCCCACACAGATACGCAGTATTTT. This codes for CASSQDYGTAHTDTQYF. Full variable domain (remainder filled in from reference TRBV14 and TRBJ2-3): EAGVTQFPSHSVIEKGQTVTLRCDPISGHDNLYWYRRVMGKEIKFLLHFVKESKQDESGMPNNRFLAERTGGTYSTLKVQPAELEDSGVYFCASSQDYGTAHTDTQYFGPGTRLTVL.

This clone is labeled medium-sized. The rearrangement links TRBV11-3 to TRBJ2-1; unclear D gene. Germline V gene lookup returns CDR1 SGHNT and CDR2 YENEEA. The CDR3 extends over 15 amino acids. Trimming removed 5 bases at V and 5 bases at J, with 16 bases between. The CDR3 region is CASSRTGRSHNEQFF. The DNA of the CDR3 is TGTGCCAGCAGCAGGACCGGGCGATCACACAATGAGCAGTTCTTC.

Only a few counts were recorded for this clone. The rearrangement joins TRBV6-8 to TRBJ2-7; TRBD1 aligns across 7 bases. There are 18 residues in the CDR3. Germline lookup yields CDR1 MNHGY and CDR2 SAAAGT. The V and J ends lost 6 bases and 2 bases, in that order; junction bases with no gene match: 19. CDR3 sequence (DNA): TGTGCCAGCAGGGATACGACGGGACAGCAGGTTCGGCCCTACGAGCAGTACTTC. Translating gives CASRDTTGQQVRPYEQYF.

This clone has more than one count but fewer than ten. The chain has TRBV6-8 and TRBJ2-2; D gene uncertain. V was pared by 0 bases and J by 0 bases, with 5 bases between. Germline CDR1 is MNHGY and CDR2 is SAAAGT. The CDR3 covers 15 residues. The DNA of the CDR3 is TGTGCCAGCAGTTACTCGATACCGAACACCGGGGAGCTGTTTTTT. Translation: CASSYSIPNTGELFF.